The 5 T cell receptor beta chains reported below all come from one sample, sequenced in a study of post-analysis software for immune sequencing data (dated by TCRdb to the mid-2010s). Broader findings and caveats from the paper: Roughly 5 TRBV segments, including TRBV5-6, TRBV5-1 and TRBV20-1, were significantly more frequent in patients than controls.

Libraries were prepared through PCR. The instrument was an Illumina HiSeq 2500. To reduce PCR and sequencing biases, unique molecular identifiers were incorporated into the TCR beta cDNA libraries. Using fastp at Q25 and MiXCR, TCRdb reprocessed the public reads and kept productive beta chains. Records with the same CDR3 protein are collapsed into one entry carrying the most frequent genes and DNA. Within this sample are fewer than 850,000 distinct CDR3 sequences, with 35% to 55% of them counted one time only. The biggest ten clones account for 4.9% of the sample. These receptors have no identified antigens. Sequencing was carried out using blood. These receptors came from a girl between 10 and 17 years old with multiple sclerosis.

The chain has TRBV20-1 and TRBJ2-1; D gene uncertain. The CDR3 contains 16 residues. Germline-derived CDR1 and CDR2 are DFQATT and SNEGSKA (reference sequence). The ends were cut back, 3 bases at V and 2 bases at J, with 17 bases in the middle. The CDR3 loop is CSARPPLGNPYNEQFF. DNA for the CDR3: TGCAGTGCTAGGCCCCCCTTGGGTAATCCCTACAATGAGCAGTTCTTC.

The rearrangement joins TRBV12-3 or TRBV12-4 to TRBJ1-4, with unresolved D. Trimming took 5 bases from V and 5 from J, leaving 18 bases between them. The CDR3 has 16 amino acids. This CDR3 is CASSPDGGGLNEKLFF. For the CDR3, the DNA is TGTGCCAGCAGTCCCGATGGTGGTGGCTTAAATGAAAAACTGTTTTTT.

The chain links TRBV11-2 to TRBJ1-6; TRBD1 matches 9 bases. The CDR3 loop spans 15 amino acids. Germline lookup yields CDR1 SGHAT and CDR2 FQNNGV. V lost 0 bases, J lost 6 bases, and 0 bases stayed unmatched. This chain's CDR3 is CASSLETGGNSPLHF. CDR3 DNA sequence: TGTGCCAGCAGCTTAGAGACAGGGGGTAATTCACCCCTCCACTTT.

The chain is built from TRBV3-1 and TRBJ2-5, with 10 nucleotides matching TRBD1. The CDR3 runs 15 residues. The V gene's germline CDR1 is LGHDT and CDR2 YNNKEL (reference sequence). J lost 13 bases, V lost 4 bases, and 15 bases had no gene match. The CDR3 sequence is CASSPRQGALYQLYF. CDR3 sequence (DNA): TGTGCCAGCAGCCCTAGACAGGGGGCTTTATATCAGCTGTACTTC.

The chain couples TRBV20-1 to TRBJ1-2; a weak D match, TRBD1 (6 bases). Trimming stripped 7 bases from V and 6 bases from J, with 27 bases between. CDR3 length: 16 amino acids. The germline V gene has CDR1 DFQATT and CDR2 SNEGSKA (reference sequence). The CDR3 loop reads CSVLSSGPRGGDGYTF. In DNA, the CDR3 is TGCAGTGTACTATCCTCGGGACCCCGAGGGGGGGATGGCTACACCTTC.